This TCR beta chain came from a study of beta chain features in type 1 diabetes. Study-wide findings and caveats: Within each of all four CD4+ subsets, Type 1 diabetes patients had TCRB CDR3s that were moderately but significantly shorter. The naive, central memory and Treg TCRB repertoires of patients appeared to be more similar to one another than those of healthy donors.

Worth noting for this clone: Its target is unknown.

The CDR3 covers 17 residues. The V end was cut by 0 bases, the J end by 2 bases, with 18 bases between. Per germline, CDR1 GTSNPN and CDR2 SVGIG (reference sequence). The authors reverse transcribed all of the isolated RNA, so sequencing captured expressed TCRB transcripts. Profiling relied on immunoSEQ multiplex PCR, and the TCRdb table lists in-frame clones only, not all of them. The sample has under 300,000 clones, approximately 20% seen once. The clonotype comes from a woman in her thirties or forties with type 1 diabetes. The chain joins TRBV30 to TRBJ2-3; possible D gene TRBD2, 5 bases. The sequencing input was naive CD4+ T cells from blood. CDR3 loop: CAWSVLPLGGYTDTQYF. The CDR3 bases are TGTGCCTGGAGTGTTCTCCCTCTGGGCGGGTACACAGATACGCAGTATTTT.